Listed here are 32 T cell receptor beta chains from one sample, sequenced in a study of blood T cells in healthy people across ages. A second PCR of 7 to 11 cycles used a sample-barcoded 5' primer and a J-beta primer mix. Via MiXCR, TCRdb re-called the 5' RACE reads, giving one row per CDR3 protein. The sample comprises under 1,000,000 distinct CDR3 sequences, about half of which are singletons, and around a sixth rests with the top ten. Sequenced input: blood. All receptors derive from a man at least 80 years old in good health.

This clonotype was counted once. The rearrangement links TRBV5-1 to TRBJ2-1; D remains ambiguous. The J call may be incorrect, as the DNA end agrees better with TRBJ2-7. CDR3 length: 14 amino acids. Germline values: CDR1 SGHRS, CDR2 YFSETQ. CDR3 DNA: TGCGCCAGCAGCGGGGTCGGCTCCTACAATGAGCAGTACTTC. Its translation: CASSGVGSYNEQYF.

The chain employs TRBV29-1 and TRBJ2-7; 8 nucleotides match TRBD2. Trimming removed 2 bases from V and 2 bases from J; junction bases left unmatched: 2. Per germline, CDR1 SQVTM and CDR2 ANQGSEA. The CDR3 runs to 13 residues. The CDR3: CSVETSGTYEQYF. Here the CDR3 DNA reads TGCAGCGTTGAAACTAGCGGAACCTACGAGCAGTACTTC.

This clonotype was picked up a small number of times. The V gene is TRBV29-1, the J gene TRBJ2-4, with D uncertain. The germline V and J ends were trimmed by 1 base and 13 bases, with 17 bases remaining between them. Per germline, CDR1 SQVTM and CDR2 ANQGSEA. This CDR3 spans 13 amino acids. CDR3 amino acids: CSVEVGSPTRQYF. As DNA, the CDR3 is TGCAGCGTTGAAGTGGGATCACCTACGAGGCAGTACTTC.

V is TRBV12-3 or TRBV12-4 and J is TRBJ2-3; TRBD1 aligns across 9 bases. V lost 7 bases, J lost 9 bases, and 14 bases stayed unmatched. The CDR3 is made up of 15 amino acids. The CDR3 reads CASTVGGTGLVTQYF. CDR3 nucleotides: TGTGCCAGCACCGTGGGTGGGACAGGGCTCGTGACGCAGTATTTT.

This clonotype came up a few times. This sequence joins TRBV10-3 and TRBJ2-1, with a tentative D call TRBD1 (6 bases). The CDR3 length is 13 residues. Trimming shortened V by 1 base and J by 7 bases, and 8 bases separated the two germline ends. Germline V lookup: CDR1 ENHRY, CDR2 SYGVKD. The CDR3 protein is CAISEFTGNEQFF. The CDR3 DNA follows: TGTGCCATCAGTGAGTTTACAGGGAATGAGCAGTTCTTC.

V and J are TRBV20-1 and TRBJ1-5; 7 positions match TRBD1. CDR3 size: 13 residues. CDR1 and CDR2 (germline): DFQATT, SNEGSKA (reference sequence). Trimming cost V 5 bases and J 5 bases; bases outside gene matches: 6. The CDR3 nucleotides read TGCAGTGCTGTGGACAGGATTGATCAGCCCCAGCATTTT. This translates into CSAVDRIDQPQHF.

This clonotype appeared a few times. The chain is built from TRBV6-6 and TRBJ2-5, with D perhaps TRBD1 (5 bases). The germline V and J ends were trimmed by 7 bases and 4 bases, with 13 bases remaining between them. Germline V lookup: CDR1 MNHNY, CDR2 SVGAGI (reference sequence). The CDR3 consists of 13 residues. The CDR3 region is CASMGRVGETQYF. The CDR3 DNA reads TGTGCCAGCATGGGCAGGGTGGGAGAGACCCAGTACTTC.

Concerning this clonotype itself: The junction does not match germline at one end; this may be a read error. The genes are TRBV28 and TRBJ2-5, with D unresolved. CDR1 is MDHEN and CDR2 is SYDVKM in the germline V gene. The CDR3 contains 14 residues. This chain's CDR3 is CASRLSPVRETQYF. CDR3 nucleotide sequence: TGTGCCAGCAGGTTATCCCCGGTTAGGGAGACCCAGTACTTC.

This clonotype was observed many times. The V call is TRBV12-3 or TRBV12-4, the J call TRBJ2-5; 7 positions agree with TRBD1. CDR3 length: 13 residues. With V trimmed by 6 bases and J by 3 bases, 4 bases remained unmatched. CDR3 DNA: TGTGCCAGCAGATCCGACAGGGAAGAGACCCAGTACTTC. Its translation: CASRSDREETQYF.

This chain connects TRBV9 to TRBJ2-4, with D perhaps assigned TRBD1 or TRBD2 (6 bases each). CDR1 SGDLS and CDR2 YYNGEE come from the germline V gene. CDR3 length equals 14 residues. The V gene lost 3 bases and the J gene lost 13 bases, with 20 bases spanning the gap. The CDR3 DNA follows: TGTGCCAGCAGCGGGGACAACGTCGGCGGGGAGCAGTACTTC. It encodes CASSGDNVGGEQYF.

V and J are TRBV9 and TRBJ1-2; the match to TRBD1 covers 7 bases. J gave up 1 base and V 3 bases, and 6 bases lay outside the gene matches. Germline CDR1 is SGDLS and CDR2 is YYNGEE. The CDR3 runs 15 residues. DNA for the CDR3: TGTGCCAGCAGCGCACCGACAGGGATTAACTATGGCTACACCTTC. This sequence encodes CASSAPTGINYGYTF.

The chain is built from TRBV29-1 and TRBJ2-3; D unclear. This CDR3 is built from 12 residues. Trimming removed 5 bases at V and 6 bases at J, with 12 bases between. Germline CDR1 SQVTM, CDR2 ANQGSEA. The CDR3: CSVILSIDTQYF. In DNA form, the CDR3 reads TGCAGCGTTATTTTAAGTATCGATACGCAGTATTTT.

This chain connects TRBV30 to TRBJ1-5; D call uncertain. Germline V CDR1 and CDR2: GTSNPN, SVGIG (reference sequence). This CDR3 is 13 amino acids long. V was clipped by 8 bases and J by 0 bases, with 11 bases between them. Here the CDR3 reads CAGGANSNQPQHF. In DNA, the CDR3 is TGTGCCGGAGGTGCGAATAGCAATCAGCCCCAGCATTTT. Based on the CDR3 plus reference TRBV30 and TRBJ1-5, the full variable domain is SQTIHQWPATLVQPVGSPLSLECTVEGTSNPNLYWYRQAAGRGLQLLFYSVGIGQISSEVPQNLSASRPQDRQFILSSKKLLLSDSGFYLCAGGANSNQPQHFGDGTRLSIL.

V usage is TRBV2 and J usage is TRBJ1-4; D remains unclear. V gave up 3 bases and J gave up 0 bases, with 8 bases separating them. The germline CDR1 and CDR2 sequences are SNHLY and FYNNEI. This CDR3 has 15 amino acids. The CDR3 DNA follows: TGTGCCAGCAGTGACTACATTGCAACTAATGAAAAACTGTTTTTT. Amino acids: CASSDYIATNEKLFF.

The chain joins TRBV7-2 to TRBJ2-1; weak D call: TRBD1 (6 bases). Trimming removed 7 bases at V and 5 bases at J, with 12 bases between. Germline-derived CDR1 and CDR2 are SGHTA and FQGNSA. The CDR3 spans 13 residues. The CDR3 DNA follows: TGTGCCAGCAAAGGGGACACAAACAATGAGCAGTTCTTC. Residues: CASKGDTNNEQFF.

This clonotype was detected a few times. CDR3 residues: CASNPGLAGGETQYF. CDR3 DNA sequence: TGTGCCAGCAATCCCGGACTAGCGGGTGGGGAGACCCAGTACTTC. The chain is built from TRBV2 and TRBJ2-5, with TRBD2 matching over 11 bases. Germline V gene sequence: CDR1 SNHLY, CDR2 FYNNEI. There are 15 residues in the CDR3. Trimming removed 7 bases from V and 5 bases from J; junction bases left unmatched: 9.

V usage is TRBV2 and J usage is TRBJ1-6, with D maybe TRBD1 (5 bases). The CDR3 has 16 amino acids. Per germline, CDR1 SNHLY and CDR2 FYNNEI. V lost 6 bases to trimming and J lost 5 bases, with 17 bases between them. This CDR3 is CASRERGGLDNSPLHF. Here the CDR3 DNA reads TGTGCCAGCAGGGAACGTGGGGGATTGGATAATTCACCCCTCCACTTT.

The rearrangement links TRBV7-9 to TRBJ1-2, with a weak D call TRBD1 (5 bases). This CDR3 is built from 16 residues. Germline CDR1 SEHNR, CDR2 FQNEAQ (reference sequence). Trimming stripped 2 bases from V and 2 bases from J, with 15 bases between. The CDR3 here is CASSLLRGRQNYGYTF. Written as DNA, the CDR3 is TGTGCCAGCAGCTTACTGCGGGGCCGGCAAAACTATGGCTACACCTTC.

The genes are TRBV7-3 and TRBJ2-4; D is unresolved. The DNA end favors TRBJ2-7, so the J call may be wrong. Germline lookup yields CDR1 SGHTA and CDR2 FQGTGA. The CDR3 sequence is 14 residues long. The CDR3 protein is CASSPRNGAYEQYF. The CDR3 nucleotides are TGTGCCAGCAGCCCGCGGAACGGCGCTTACGAGCAGTACTTC.

This clonotype was picked up a small number of times. The rearrangement links TRBV20-1 to TRBJ2-1; D is possibly TRBD2 (5 bases). Looked up from germline, CDR1 is DFQATT and CDR2 is SNEGSKA (reference sequence). There are 15 residues in the CDR3. The germline V and J ends were trimmed by 5 bases and 0 bases, with 14 bases remaining between them. The CDR3 coding sequence is TGCAGTGCTTCCCCGGGGAGAAGCTCCTACAATGAGCAGTTCTTC. This sequence encodes CSASPGRSSYNEQFF.

The chain combines TRBV20-1 with TRBJ1-1, with 9 bases aligning to TRBD1. This CDR3 contains 13 residues. Unmatched junction bases numbered 4, after V lost 4 bases and J lost 4 bases. The germline gives CDR1 DFQATT, CDR2 SNEGSKA (reference sequence). This CDR3 is CSAKRDRATEAFF. CDR3 coding DNA: TGCAGTGCTAAGCGGGACAGGGCCACTGAAGCTTTCTTT.

CDR3 coding DNA: TGTGCCAGCAGCGGACAGGCTGGAGGGCACCCACAAGAGACCCAGTACTTC. Its translation: CASSGQAGGHPQETQYF. V usage is TRBV6-1 and J usage is TRBJ2-5; TRBD1 might be the D (7 bases). CDR3 length: 17 residues. Trimming pared 6 bases from V and 2 bases from J, leaving 22 bases between. CDR1 and CDR2 from the germline V gene are MNHNS and SASEGT.

In this sample, this clonotype turned up once. The rearrangement uses TRBV7-8 and TRBJ2-7, with 9 positions matching TRBD2. Germline CDR1 reads SGHVS; CDR2 reads FQNEAQ. With 4 bases clipped from V and 4 bases from J, the junction kept 5 bases outside the gene matches. This CDR3 is 14 amino acids long. The CDR3 region has the DNA TGTGCCAGCAGCTCAGCGGGAGGCCTGTACGAGCAGTACTTC. It specifies CASSSAGGLYEQYF.

This clonotype was seen at least ten times. The CDR3 sequence is CSVEGGTGVGYTF. The CDR3, as DNA: TGCAGCGTTGAAGGCGGGACAGGGGTCGGCTACACCTTC. The gene calls are TRBV29-1 and TRBJ1-2; 10 bases fit TRBD1. V lost 1 base to trimming and J lost 8 bases; unmatched junction nucleotides: 4. Germline loops: CDR1 SQVTM, CDR2 ANQGSEA. The CDR3 covers 13 residues.

This clonotype came up a few times. A clone one base away is much larger, so this may be a read error. The V call is TRBV5-1, the J call TRBJ2-3; D is uncertain. The V gene's germline CDR1 is SGHRS and CDR2 YFSETQ. The CDR3 totals 14 residues. The ends were cut back, 4 bases at V and 4 bases at J, with 13 bases in the middle. The chain's CDR3 is CASSVEVASDTQYF. The DNA of the CDR3 is TGCGCCAGCAGCGTGGAAGTGGCGTCAGATACGCAGTATTTT.

The rearrangement links TRBV4-2 to TRBJ2-7, with 9 positions matching TRBD2. The CDR3 is made up of 15 amino acids. Germline assignment: CDR1 LGHNA and CDR2 YNFKEQ. Losses at the gene ends were 1 base for V and 4 bases for J; bases not matched to a gene: 5. CDR3 loop: CASSQGSSGIYEQYF. CDR3 sequence (DNA): TGTGCCAGCAGCCAAGGGTCTAGCGGGATATACGAGCAGTACTTC.

This sequence joins TRBV5-1 and TRBJ1-1; weak D call: TRBD1 (5 bases). The V gene's germline CDR1 is SGHRS and CDR2 YFSETQ. The V and J ends lost 6 bases and 0 bases respectively, with 15 bases between them. This CDR3 comprises 15 residues. The CDR3 region is CASNPLGTLNTEAFF. CDR3 in DNA: TGCGCCAGCAACCCCTTGGGGACCCTGAACACTGAAGCTTTCTTT.

There are a few counts of this clonotype. The rearrangement links TRBV7-2 to TRBJ1-4; 10 positions match TRBD1. Per germline, CDR1 SGHTA and CDR2 FQGNSA. This CDR3 has 16 amino acids. The V and J ends lost 5 bases and 2 bases, in that order; junction bases with no gene match: 5. This CDR3 reads CASSLGQGGTNEKLFF. In DNA, the CDR3 is TGTGCCAGCAGCCTAGGACAGGGGGGGACTAATGAAAAACTGTTTTTT.

This clonotype turned up a few times. V is TRBV27 and J is TRBJ1-1; D might be TRBD1 (5 bases). The germline V gene has CDR1 MNHEY and CDR2 SMNVEV (reference sequence). This CDR3 has 15 residues. Trimming pared 6 bases from V and 6 bases from J, leaving 20 bases between. DNA of the CDR3: TGTGCCAGCAGACCCCAGCGGGGGGGAATTTCTGAAGCTTTCTTT. Translated: CASRPQRGGISEAFF.

This chain connects TRBV9 to TRBJ2-5, with unresolved D. The germline V and J ends were trimmed by 4 bases and 11 bases, with 24 bases remaining between them. The CDR3 length is 15 residues. Per the germline V gene, CDR1 is SGDLS and CDR2 is YYNGEE. The DNA of the CDR3 is TGTGCCAGCAGCCCCCAGGATAACTCCTACAAGGAGCAGTACTTC. It translates to CASSPQDNSYKEQYF.

This clonotype appeared once. The chain combines TRBV20-1 with TRBJ2-7; no clear D gene. With 6 bases removed from V and 0 bases from J, the gap between germline ends came to 15 bases. The CDR3 runs to 14 residues. Per the germline V gene, CDR1 is DFQATT and CDR2 is SNEGSKA (reference sequence). The CDR3 nucleotides read TGCAGTGCGAAGGTCTTCGGTGGCTCCTACGAGCAGTACTTC. Translating it yields CSAKVFGGSYEQYF.

This chain connects TRBV15 to TRBJ1-4; no clear D gene. The ends were cut back, 2 bases at V and 2 bases at J, with 12 bases in the middle. Germline V CDR1 and CDR2: LNHNV, YYDKDF (reference sequence). The CDR3 spans 16 residues. CDR3 nucleotide sequence: TGTGCCACCAGCAGACGAAGGGAGTTCACTAATGAAAAACTGTTTTTT. It is translated as CATSRRREFTNEKLFF.